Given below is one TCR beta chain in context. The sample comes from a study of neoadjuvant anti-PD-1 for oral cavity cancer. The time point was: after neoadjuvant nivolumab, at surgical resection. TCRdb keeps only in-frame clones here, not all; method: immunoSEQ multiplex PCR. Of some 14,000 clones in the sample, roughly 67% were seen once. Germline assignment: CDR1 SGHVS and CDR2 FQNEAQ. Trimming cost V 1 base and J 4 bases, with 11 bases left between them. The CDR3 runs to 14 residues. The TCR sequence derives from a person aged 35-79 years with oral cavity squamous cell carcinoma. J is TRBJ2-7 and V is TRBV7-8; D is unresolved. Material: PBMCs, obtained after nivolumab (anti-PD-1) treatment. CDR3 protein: CASSLGTGNYEQYF. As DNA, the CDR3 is TGTGCCAGCAGCTTAGGGACGGGCAATTACGAGCAGTACTTC.